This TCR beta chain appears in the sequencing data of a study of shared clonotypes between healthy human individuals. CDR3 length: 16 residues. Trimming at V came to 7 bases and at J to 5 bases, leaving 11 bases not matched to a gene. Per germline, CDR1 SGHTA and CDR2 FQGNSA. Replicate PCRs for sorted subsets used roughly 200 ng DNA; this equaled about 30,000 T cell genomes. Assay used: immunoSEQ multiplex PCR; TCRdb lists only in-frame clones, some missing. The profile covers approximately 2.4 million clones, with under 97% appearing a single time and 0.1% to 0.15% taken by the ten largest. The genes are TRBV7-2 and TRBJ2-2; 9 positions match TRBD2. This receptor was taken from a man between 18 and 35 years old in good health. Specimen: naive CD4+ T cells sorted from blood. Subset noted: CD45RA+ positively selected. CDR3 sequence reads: CASTPSAGGLTGELFF. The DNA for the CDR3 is TGTGCCAGCACCCCATCGGCGGGAGGGCTGACCGGGGAGCTGTTTTTT.